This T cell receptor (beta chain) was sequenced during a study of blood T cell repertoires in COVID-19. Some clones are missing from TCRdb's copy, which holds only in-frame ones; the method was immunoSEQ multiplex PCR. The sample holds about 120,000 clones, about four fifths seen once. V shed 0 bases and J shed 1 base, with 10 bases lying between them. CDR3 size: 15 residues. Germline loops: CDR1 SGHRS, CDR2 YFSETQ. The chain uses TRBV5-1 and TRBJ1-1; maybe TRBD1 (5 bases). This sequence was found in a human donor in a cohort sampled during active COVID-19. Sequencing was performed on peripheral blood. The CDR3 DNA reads TGCGCCAGCAGCTTGGGGGGCCTGGGGAACACTGAAGCTTTCTTT. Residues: CASSLGGLGNTEAFF.